This T cell receptor (beta chain) is drawn from a study of T cells in Graves' hyperthyroidism and ophthalmopathy. As for the study in general: Blood from the periphery was taken at initial diagnosis, before any treatment.

The source of the PBMCs was roughly 10 ml of fresh peripheral blood. Amplified TCR beta CDR3 regions derived from RNA transcripts. The primer set for the first-round RT-PCR of the TCR CDR3 was HTBI. TCRdb itself ran the multiplex PCR reads through MiXCR, one entry per CDR3 protein. The repertoire has around 500,000 distinct CDR3 sequences, under 15% of them found once; the top ten carry roughly 17%. The ends were cut back, 2 bases at V and 5 bases at J, with 9 bases in the middle. CDR3 length: 12 amino acids. Germline V gene data show CDR1 as GTSNPN and CDR2 as SVGIG (reference sequence). There are a few counts of this clonotype.

The specimen sequenced was blood. The J gene is TRBJ2-5, the V gene TRBV30; no reliable D call. The source is a woman aged 18 to 35 with Graves' hyperthyroidism. The CDR3 sequence: CAWSPSAETQYF. DNA for the CDR3: TGTGCCTGGAGTCCGTCCGCGGAGACCCAGTACTTC.